Below are 16 T cell receptor beta chains sequenced from a single sample in a study of CD8 T cells in ankylosing spondylitis. TCRdb reanalysed the 5' RACE reads using MiXCR and keeps one entry per CDR3 protein. The profile covers some 700,000 distinct CDR3 sequences, with roughly 19% appearing a single time and 15% to 20% taken by the ten largest. These receptors lack a known antigen. General study results and limits: Characteristic, it appeared, of ankylosing spondylitis blood was a TCR beta motif of roughly eight highly homologous variants.

Input material: blood, either unsorted or a sorted T cell fraction (not recorded which). The receptors were sampled from a male donor with ankylosing spondylitis.

This clonotype came up a few times. The J gene is TRBJ1-6, the V gene TRBV5-5; weak D call: TRBD1 (5 bases). The CDR3 is made up of 16 amino acids. Germline lookup yields CDR1 SGHKS and CDR2 YYEKEE (reference sequence). The V and J ends lost 1 base and 7 bases respectively, with 15 bases between them. CDR3 DNA: TGTGCCAGCAGCTTGTTCCGGCTAGGGGTAAATTCACCCCTCCACTTT. Translating gives CASSLFRLGVNSPLHF.

CDR3 bases: TGTGCCAGCAGCCCCCGGTTTCAGGGGCTGAACACCGGGGAGCTGTTTTTT. Its protein product is CASSPRFQGLNTGELFF. The rearrangement links TRBV7-3 to TRBJ2-2; tentatively, D is TRBD1 (6 bases). The CDR3 is 17 residues long. V was shortened by 5 bases and J by 1 base, with 17 bases between the two germline ends. Germline CDR1 and CDR2: SGHTA and FQGTGA.

V and J are TRBV5-1 and TRBJ2-5, with TRBD1 matching over 12 bases. The junction had 2 bases not matched to a gene; V was cut back by 0 bases and J by 5 bases. Germline assignment: CDR1 SGHRS and CDR2 YFSETQ. This CDR3 is 15 amino acids long. The CDR3 reads CASSLGDRGRETQYF. For the CDR3, the DNA is TGCGCCAGCAGCTTGGGGGACAGGGGGCGCGAGACCCAGTACTTC.

V is TRBV2 and J is TRBJ1-5; D is possibly TRBD1 (5 bases). The CDR3 covers 15 residues. Trimming cost V 8 bases and J 4 bases, with 18 bases left between them. CDR1 and CDR2 from the germline V gene are SNHLY and FYNNEI. The CDR3 nucleotides are TGTGCCAGCTCCACCGACCAGGGAGGAAATCAGCCCCAGCATTTT. Its protein product is CASSTDQGGNQPQHF. The variable domain in full, with the rest retrieved from reference TRBV2 and TRBJ1-5, is EPEVTQTPSHQVTQMGQEVILRCVPISNHLYFYWYRQILGQKVEFLVSFYNNEISEKSEIFDDQFSVERPDGSNFTLKIRSTKLEDSAMYFCASSTDQGGNQPQHFGDGTRLSIL.

This clonotype has only a few counts. The chain's CDR3 is CSVAGLSYNEQFF. The DNA of the CDR3 is TGCAGCGTCGCGGGACTAAGCTACAATGAGCAGTTCTTC. The chain links TRBV29-1 to TRBJ2-1; TRBD2 agrees at 7 bases. The CDR3 is made up of 13 amino acids. With 6 bases clipped from V and 3 bases from J, the junction kept 5 bases outside the gene matches. CDR1 and CDR2 (germline): SQVTM, ANQGSEA.

This clonotype has ten or more counts. The V and J genes are TRBV12-3 or TRBV12-4 and TRBJ2-1; 14 positions agree with TRBD2. The CDR3 is 13 residues long. V lost 8 bases to trimming and J lost 6 bases; unmatched junction nucleotides: 0. CDR3 protein: CASGLAGGNEQFF. CDR3 sequence (DNA): TGTGCCAGCGGACTAGCGGGGGGCAATGAGCAGTTCTTC.

This chain connects TRBV11-2 to TRBJ2-7; D is undetermined. The CDR3 length is 11 residues. The germline V gene encodes CDR1 SGHAT and CDR2 FQNNGV. V was trimmed by 5 bases and J by 8 bases, leaving 10 bases between them. CDR3 sequence reads: CASSRANQQYF. The CDR3 DNA sequence: TGTGCCAGCAGCCGCGCCAACCAGCAGTACTTC.

This clonotype was counted many times. The rearrangement uses TRBV9 and TRBJ2-5; 7 positions agree with TRBD1. The CDR3 totals 15 residues. The V segment lost 0 bases and the J segment 1 base; nucleotides outside the gene matches: 3. Germline assignment: CDR1 SGDLS and CDR2 YYNGEE. The CDR3 DNA sequence: TGTGCCAGCAGCGTAGTGGGACAGATCCAAGAGACCCAGTACTTC. Translation gives CASSVVGQIQETQYF.

The chain recombines TRBV7-4 with TRBJ2-7, with TRBD2 as a possible D gene (6 bases). Looked up from germline, CDR1 is SGHVT and CDR2 is SQSDAQ. The V and J ends lost 0 bases and 2 bases respectively, with 11 bases between them. This CDR3 contains 15 residues. CDR3 amino acids: CASSLALTGAYEQYF. In DNA form, the CDR3 reads TGTGCCAGCAGCTTAGCTCTAACGGGAGCCTACGAGCAGTACTTC.

V and J are TRBV9 and TRBJ2-1; D unclear. Trimming took 5 bases from V and 7 from J, leaving 19 bases between them. Germline V gene lookup returns CDR1 SGDLS and CDR2 YYNGEE. The CDR3 spans 15 residues. As DNA, the CDR3 is TGTGCCAGCAGAGCTCCGGGCAACCCCGGGAATGAGCAGTTCTTC. It is translated as CASRAPGNPGNEQFF.

V usage is TRBV15 and J usage is TRBJ2-7; 7 positions agree with TRBD2. The germline CDR1 and CDR2 sequences are LNHNV and YYDKDF (reference sequence). This CDR3 is 16 amino acids long. Germline trimming cut 1 base from V and 6 bases from J; bases unmatched to any gene: 12. The CDR3 loop is CATSRGLAATEGEQYF. DNA of the CDR3: TGTGCCACCAGCAGAGGTCTAGCGGCAACGGAGGGCGAGCAGTACTTC.

The chain links TRBV20-1 to TRBJ1-5; D not certain. Trimming pared 3 bases from V and 0 bases from J, leaving 12 bases between. Germline values: CDR1 DFQATT, CDR2 SNEGSKA (reference sequence). This CDR3 has 15 residues. The CDR3 DNA reads as TGCAGTGCTAGTGCGCAGCAACATAGCAATCAGCCCCAGCATTTT. Translating gives CSASAQQHSNQPQHF.

This clonotype occurred a few times. The V gene is TRBV12-3 or TRBV12-4, the J gene TRBJ1-1; 7 bases are a match to TRBD1. CDR3 length: 14 residues. V lost 7 bases to trimming and J lost 5 bases; unmatched junction nucleotides: 10. In DNA form, the CDR3 reads TGTGCCAGCAACCTAGGGGGCTTGGAAACTGAAGCTTTCTTT. Translated, it gives CASNLGGLETEAFF.

This clonotype appeared a few times. The chain employs TRBV28 and TRBJ2-5; a possible D gene is TRBD2 (5 bases). The V gene's germline CDR1 is MDHEN and CDR2 SYDVKM. Trimming pared 3 bases from V and 2 bases from J, leaving 7 bases between. The CDR3 consists of 13 residues. The CDR3, as DNA: TGTGCCAGCAGTTTTGGGGAGCAAGAGACCCAGTACTTC. Protein product: CASSFGEQETQYF.

The genes are TRBV6-1 and TRBJ2-7; D call uncertain. From germline, CDR1 is MNHNS and CDR2 SASEGT. The CDR3 is 14 amino acids. The V end was cut by 3 bases, the J end by 3 bases, with 12 bases between. DNA of the CDR3: TGTGCCAGCAGTGAGGCGTGGCCGAACTACGAGCAGTACTTC. This encodes CASSEAWPNYEQYF.

The rearrangement uses TRBV7-9 and TRBJ2-1; D not resolved. Germline CDR1 and CDR2: SEHNR and FQNEAQ (reference sequence). The CDR3 has 15 residues. Trimming stripped 4 bases from V and 0 bases from J, with 10 bases between. CDR3 protein: CASSSSGNSYNEQFF. CDR3 bases: TGTGCCAGCAGCTCCTCAGGCAACTCCTACAATGAGCAGTTCTTC.